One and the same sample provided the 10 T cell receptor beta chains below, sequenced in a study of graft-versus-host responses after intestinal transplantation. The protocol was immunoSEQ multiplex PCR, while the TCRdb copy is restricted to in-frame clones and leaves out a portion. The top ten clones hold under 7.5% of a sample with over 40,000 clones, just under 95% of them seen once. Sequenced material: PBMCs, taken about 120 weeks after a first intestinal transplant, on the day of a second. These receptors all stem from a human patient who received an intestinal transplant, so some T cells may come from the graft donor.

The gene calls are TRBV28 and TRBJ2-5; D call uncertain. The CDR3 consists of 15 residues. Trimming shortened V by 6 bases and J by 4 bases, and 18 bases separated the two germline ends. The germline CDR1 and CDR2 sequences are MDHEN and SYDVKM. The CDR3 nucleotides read TGTGCCAGCAGAAGGGTGAGAATGGCAGGAGAGACCCAGTACTTC. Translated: CASRRVRMAGETQYF.

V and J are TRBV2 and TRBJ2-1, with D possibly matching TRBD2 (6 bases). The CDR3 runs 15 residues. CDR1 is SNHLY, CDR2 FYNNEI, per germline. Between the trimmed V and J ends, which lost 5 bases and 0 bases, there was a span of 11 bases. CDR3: CASSWDLSSYNEQFF. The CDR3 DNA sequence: TGTGCCAGCAGTTGGGACTTGAGCTCCTACAATGAGCAGTTCTTC.

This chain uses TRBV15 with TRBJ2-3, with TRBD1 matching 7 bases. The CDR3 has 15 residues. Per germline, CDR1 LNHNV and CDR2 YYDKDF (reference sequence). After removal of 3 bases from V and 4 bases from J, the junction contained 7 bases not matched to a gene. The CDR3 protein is CATSRIQGIPDTQYF. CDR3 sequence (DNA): TGTGCCACCAGCAGGATACAGGGGATCCCAGATACGCAGTATTTT.

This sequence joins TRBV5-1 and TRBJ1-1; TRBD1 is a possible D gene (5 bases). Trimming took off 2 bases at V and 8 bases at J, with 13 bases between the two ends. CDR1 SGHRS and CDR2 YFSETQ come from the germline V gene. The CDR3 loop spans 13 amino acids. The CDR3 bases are TGCGCCAGCAGCTTTACGGGGCTCGGAGAAGCTTTCTTT. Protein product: CASSFTGLGEAFF.

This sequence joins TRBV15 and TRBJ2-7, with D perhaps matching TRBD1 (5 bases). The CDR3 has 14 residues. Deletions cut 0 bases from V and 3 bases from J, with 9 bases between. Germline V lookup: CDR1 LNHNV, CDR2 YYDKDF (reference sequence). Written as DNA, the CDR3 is TGTGCCACCAGCAGAGACTTTAGGGGCTACGAGCAGTACTTC. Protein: CATSRDFRGYEQYF. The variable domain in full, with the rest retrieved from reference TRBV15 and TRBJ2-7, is DAMVIQNPRYQVTQFGKPVTLSCSQTLNHNVMYWYQQKSSQAPKLLFHYYDKDFNNEADTPDNFQSRRPNTSFCFLDIRSPGLGDTAMYLCATSRDFRGYEQYFGPGTRLTVT.

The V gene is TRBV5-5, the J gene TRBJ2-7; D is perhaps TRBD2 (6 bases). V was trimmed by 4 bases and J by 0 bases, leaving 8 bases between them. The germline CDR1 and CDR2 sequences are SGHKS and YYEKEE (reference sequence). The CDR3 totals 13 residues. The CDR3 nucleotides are TGTGCCAGCAGCGTGACTAGCTCCTACGAGCAGTACTTC. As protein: CASSVTSSYEQYF.

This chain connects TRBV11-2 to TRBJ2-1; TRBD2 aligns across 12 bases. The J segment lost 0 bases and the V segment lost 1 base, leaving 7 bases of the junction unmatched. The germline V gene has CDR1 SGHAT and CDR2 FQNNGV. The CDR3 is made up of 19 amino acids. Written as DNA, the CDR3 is TGTGCCAGCAGCTTAGTGTCTAGCGGGAGGGCCAGCTCCTACAATGAGCAGTTCTTC. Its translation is CASSLVSSGRASSYNEQFF.

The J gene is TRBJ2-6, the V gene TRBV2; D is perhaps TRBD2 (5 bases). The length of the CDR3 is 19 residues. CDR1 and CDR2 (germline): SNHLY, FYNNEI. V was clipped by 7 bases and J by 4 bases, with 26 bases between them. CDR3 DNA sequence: TGTGCCAGCAACCCCCGGAATCTTAGGCGGGTTGACGGGGCCAACGTCCTGACTTTC. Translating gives CASNPRNLRRVDGANVLTF.

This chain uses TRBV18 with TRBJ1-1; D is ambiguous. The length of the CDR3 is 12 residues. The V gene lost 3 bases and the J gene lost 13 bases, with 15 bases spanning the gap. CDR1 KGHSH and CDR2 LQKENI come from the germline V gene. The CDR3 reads CASSPTPSSGFF. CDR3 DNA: TGTGCCAGCTCACCGACACCTTCCAGCGGTTTCTTT.

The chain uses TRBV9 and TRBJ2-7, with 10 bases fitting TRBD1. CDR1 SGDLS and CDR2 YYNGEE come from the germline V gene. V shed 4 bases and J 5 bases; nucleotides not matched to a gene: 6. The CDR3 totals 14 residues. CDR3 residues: CASSPWDRGDEQYF. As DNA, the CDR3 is TGTGCCAGCAGCCCATGGGACAGGGGCGACGAGCAGTACTTC.